This TCR beta chain was observed in a study of T-cell reconstitution after alpha-beta-depleted transplantation in children. Study-wide points: Surviving recipient cells, namely T cells and thymic progenitors, were the source of high day-60 TCRbeta diversity in some patients.

The TCRbeta library incorporated unique molecular identifiers. TCRdb passed the PCR reads through MiXCR, listing each CDR3 protein once. This table holds around 580,000 distinct CDR3 sequences, about a quarter found once. Trimming cost V 5 bases and J 5 bases; bases outside gene matches: 13. Per the germline V gene, CDR1 is MNHEY and CDR2 is SMNVEV (reference sequence). This CDR3 comprises 16 residues. Concerning this clonotype: Its target is not known.

Source: PBMCs, taken before TCRalphabeta/CD19-depleted stem cell transplant. The TCR was taken from a boy younger than two with Wiskott-Aldrich syndrome, due to receive a stem cell transplant. The chain is built from TRBV27 and TRBJ2-5, with 8 bases identical to TRBD2. In DNA form, the CDR3 reads TGTGCCAGCAGTCCCCGATTTCTGGCGGGAGGTGAGACCCAGTACTTC. Translated, it gives CASSPRFLAGGETQYF.